This T cell receptor beta chain derives from a study of spatial heterogeneity in lung cancer (dated by TCRdb to about 2019). Study-wide context: The donors were 65 to 90 patients from the lung TRACERx cohort who had early-stage, untreated non-small cell lung cancer. Follow-up PBMC samples were sequenced whenever available, and the median time to follow-up was about two years after resection. More beta-chain than alpha-chain transcripts were consistently detected, likely reflecting higher beta-chain transcript abundance. In the raw uncorrected reads, each unique combination of TCR and UMI appeared on average more than ten times. In non-small cell lung cancer, the study made a quantitative comparison of TCR alpha and beta repertoires among multiple tumor regions, matched nontumor lung and blood. The study linked features of the TCR repertoire to counts of nonsynonymous mutations, which were determined by whole-exome sequencing of tumor tissue. Both alpha and beta chains were TCR-sequenced in samples taken at surgery, namely 220 tumor regions, 62 to 65 matched nontumor lung samples and a few dozen PBMC samples.

The germline V gene yields SGHVS for CDR1 and FNYEAQ for CDR2. The CDR3 holds 13 amino acids from the cysteine to the phenylalanine. Only the CDR3 part of the read is kept: 39 bases, read in frame from the first base. The junction shows trimming of 5 bases on V and 9 bases on J, plus 14 bases between the germline ends. This clonotype came up many times. Its target antigen remains unknown. The record has no base qualities; no much larger clone is one base away. The time point label here, explained by the study, means: blood at routine non-recurrence follow-up after resection. For TCR sequencing, whole RNA was extracted from tumor and nontumor lung tissue, or from cryopreserved PBMC samples, and no cell sorting was done. A patient was chosen for TCR sequencing only when enough RNA was available from at least two tumor regions. Paper-wide results and their limitations: Additional single-cell paired TCR alpha and beta sequencing was considered necessary to confirm, at a functional level, the hypothesis that regional TCRs recognize regional mutations. Comparisons of baseline and follow-up blood repertoires included only 14 patients. Ubiquitous expanded tumor TCRs were detected in blood more often at tumor resection than at routine follow-up.

The library was obtained by 5' RACE. Sequencing took place on a NextSeq 500. To allow correction of PCR and sequencing errors, the TCR library protocol tagged every TCR cDNA molecule with a unique molecular identifier. As for the original processing: TCR identification, UMI-based error correction and CDR3 extraction were performed with Decombinator tools. Expanded TCRs were defined as those above a frequency of 2 per 1,000, corresponding to the top 1% of the tumor frequency distribution. Each repertoire was subsampled 100 times to 5,000 TCRs, after which Renyi diversity was computed with the R vegan package. To build CDR3 similarity networks, amino acid triplet string-kernel similarity was used, and CDR3s were connected when their pairwise similarity was above 0.82. TCRdb ran its own pipeline on the public reads, namely fastp trimming at Q25 and MiXCR clone calling, and kept in-frame beta chains. One record per CDR3 amino acid sequence lists the most common genes and DNA. The authors' filters were not applied to this entry. Counted in this sample were tens of thousands of distinct CDR3 sequences; 8.5% to 12% of them appeared once. The ten largest make up roughly 29% of the sample.

Recombination joined TRBV7-6 with TRBJ2-1; possibly the D gene is TRBD1, per 5 matching bases. The source of this sequence is a female donor with early-stage non-small cell lung cancer. The sample in question was PBMCs, obtained at follow-up. The DNA sequence is TGTGCCAGCAGCCCGAGCTGGGGCAGTGAGCAGTTCTTC. The resulting protein is CASSPSWGSEQFF.